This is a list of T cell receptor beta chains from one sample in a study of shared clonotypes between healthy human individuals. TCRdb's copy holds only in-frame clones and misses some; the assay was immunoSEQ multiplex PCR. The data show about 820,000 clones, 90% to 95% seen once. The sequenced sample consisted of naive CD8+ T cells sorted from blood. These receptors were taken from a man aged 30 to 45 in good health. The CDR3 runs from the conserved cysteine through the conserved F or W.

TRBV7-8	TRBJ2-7	CASSQIGTSGRVVYEQYF
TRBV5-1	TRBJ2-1	CASSQEAGERPYNEQFF
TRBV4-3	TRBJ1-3	CASSPGRISGNTIYF
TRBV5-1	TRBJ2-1	CASSLTGGGSYNEQFF
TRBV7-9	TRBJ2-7	CASTPSQAYEQYF
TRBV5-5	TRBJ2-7	CASSLGDSSYEQYF
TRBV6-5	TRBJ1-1	CASTTGGDVTEAFF
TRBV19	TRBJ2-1	CASTGLADNEQFF
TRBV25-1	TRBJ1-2	CASSAIRDLDNYGYTF
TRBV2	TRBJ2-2	CARRLAGATNTGELFF
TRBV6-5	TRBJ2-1	CASRLDRWNEQFF
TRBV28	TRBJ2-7	CASSFESGTGGYEQYF
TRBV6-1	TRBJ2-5	CASRQGAGETQYF
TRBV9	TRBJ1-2	CASSSSRGDGYTF
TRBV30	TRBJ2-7	CAWVTGTGLGEQYF
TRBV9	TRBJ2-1	CASSARGGRSPGDEQFF
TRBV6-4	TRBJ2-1	CASSDSKVFSLSEQFF
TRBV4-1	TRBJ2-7	CASSQEQGLTYEQYF
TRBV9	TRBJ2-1	CASSLSASPYDEQFF
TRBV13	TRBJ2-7	CASSSRRSTSYEQYF
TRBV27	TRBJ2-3	CASSTQGLAATDTQYF
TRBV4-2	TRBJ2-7	CASSQALGTGREQYF
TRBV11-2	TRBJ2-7	CASSPGTGLYEQYF
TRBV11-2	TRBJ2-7	CASSTTPGQGYEQYF
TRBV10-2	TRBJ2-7	CASSAGLANEQYF
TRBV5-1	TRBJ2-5	CASSLEGGSQETQYF
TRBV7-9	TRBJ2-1	CASSLVGEGLREQFF